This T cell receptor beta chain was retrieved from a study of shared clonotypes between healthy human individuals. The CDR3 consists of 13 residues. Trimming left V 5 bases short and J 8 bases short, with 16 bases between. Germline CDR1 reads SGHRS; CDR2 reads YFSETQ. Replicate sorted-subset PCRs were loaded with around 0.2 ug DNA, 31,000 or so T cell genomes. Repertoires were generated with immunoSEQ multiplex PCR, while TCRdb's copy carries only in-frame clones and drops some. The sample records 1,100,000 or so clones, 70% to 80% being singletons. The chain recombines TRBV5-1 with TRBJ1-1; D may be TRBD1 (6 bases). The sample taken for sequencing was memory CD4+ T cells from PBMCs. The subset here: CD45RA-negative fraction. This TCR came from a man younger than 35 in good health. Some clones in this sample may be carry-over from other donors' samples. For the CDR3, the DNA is TGCGCCAGCAGGACCTTATCCCAGGGGGAAGCTTTCTTT. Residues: CASRTLSQGEAFF.